This record looks at one T cell receptor (beta chain) sequence and its context. The CDR3 covers 13 residues. V gave up 3 bases and J gave up 4 bases, with 10 bases separating them. Germline V gene sequence: CDR1 SGHNT, CDR2 YYREEE (reference sequence). The record originates from a study of blood T cell repertoires in COVID-19. For the study at large: Sites in the United States, Italy and Spain provided acute and convalescent COVID-19 samples.

Original processing methods: Reference gene primer amplification gave nucleated cell count estimates. Profiled with immunoSEQ multiplex PCR; TCRdb holds only in-frame clones, not every one. The D gene and trimming were derived from the DNA, and the V and J assignments and clone size from that table. This sample has some 150,000 clones; more than 75% occur once, and the top ten carry around 8.6%. The source material was peripheral blood. The chain couples TRBV5-4 to TRBJ1-2, with TRBD1 as a possible D gene (5 bases). The sequence came from a woman aged 45-65 years with active or convalescent COVID-19. DNA for the CDR3: TGTGCCAGCAGCTCCGACAGTCTCTATGGCTACACCTTC. Translated, it gives CASSSDSLYGYTF. The complete variable domain, with remaining parts taken from reference TRBV5-4 and TRBJ1-2, reads ETGVTQSPTHLIKTRGQQVTLRCSSQSGHNTVSWYQQALGQGPQFIFQYYREEENGRGNFPPRFSGLQFPNYSSELNVNALELDDSALYLCASSSDSLYGYTFGSGTRLTVV.